The 16 T cell receptor beta chains presented below share a single source sample, sequenced in a study of T cell clones after liver transplantation (dated by TCRdb to about 2019). The protocol used for the library was the immunoSEQ multiplex PCR assay. Entries here come from immuneACCESS through TCRdb and include only in-frame sequences with V and J called. Some clones fail to appear in such tables; in the studies checked, an unresolved V gene covers under half of the shortfall, and the cause of the remainder is unknown. Within this sample are about 76,000 clones, with approximately 87% of them counted one time only. The top ten clonotypes cover roughly 2.8% of the sample. The sample was CD4+ T cells from blood, taken at the 22-month timepoint. The origin of the receptors is a human patient who received a liver transplant. After a transplant, the graft donor may have provided part of the T cells.

The V gene is TRBV25-1, the J gene TRBJ2-5; 9 bases map to TRBD1. With 3 bases clipped from V and 4 bases from J, the junction kept 9 bases outside the gene matches. Germline V gives CDR1 MGHDK, CDR2 SYGVNS. CDR3 length: 16 amino acids. CDR3 in amino acids: CASSDSSGQGTETQYF. CDR3 DNA sequence: TGTGCCAGCAGTGATTCATCTGGACAGGGGACAGAGACCCAGTACTTC.

This clone showed up just once. The chain employs TRBV4-1 and TRBJ2-3; a weak D match, TRBD2 (6 bases). CDR3 length: 15 residues. Germline loops: CDR1 MGHRA, CDR2 YSYEKL. Between the trimmed V and J ends, which lost 4 bases and 5 bases, there was a span of 16 bases. CDR3 sequence (DNA): TGCGCCAGCAGCCTAACTCAGGACGGGGGAGATACGCAGTATTTT. This translates into CASSLTQDGGDTQYF.

The chain is built from TRBV9 and TRBJ2-7; 10 nucleotides agree with TRBD1. Trimming at V came to 0 bases and at J to 7 bases, leaving 10 bases not matched to a gene. Germline loops: CDR1 SGDLS, CDR2 YYNGEE. The CDR3 sequence is 16 residues long. The CDR3 sequence is CASSVGVGTGAEEQYF. CDR3 in DNA: TGTGCCAGCAGCGTAGGGGTTGGGACAGGGGCTGAAGAGCAGTACTTC.

V usage is TRBV28 and J usage is TRBJ2-1; D may correspond to TRBD1 or TRBD2 (6 bases each). The CDR3 extends over 16 amino acids. The V end lost 5 bases, the J end lost 2 bases, and 16 bases lay between the germline ends. Germline assignment: CDR1 MDHEN and CDR2 SYDVKM. The CDR3 loop is CASSTGRTLAYNEQFF. CDR3 bases: TGTGCCAGCAGTACAGGGAGGACTCTCGCCTACAATGAGCAGTTCTTC.

The V gene is TRBV14, the J gene TRBJ1-1, with D uncertain. The length of the CDR3 is 13 residues. Trimming cost V 0 bases and J 0 bases, with 2 bases left between them. Germline CDR1 is SGHDN and CDR2 is FVKESK. The CDR3 reads CASSQDLNTEAFF. The CDR3 region has the DNA TGTGCCAGCAGCCAAGATTTGAACACTGAAGCTTTCTTT. The variable domain in full, completed from reference TRBV14 and TRBJ1-1, reads EAGVTQFPSHSVIEKGQTVTLRCDPISGHDNLYWYRRVMGKEIKFLLHFVKESKQDESGMPNNRFLAERTGGTYSTLKVQPAELEDSGVYFCASSQDLNTEAFFGQGTRLTVV.

The rearrangement joins TRBV9 to TRBJ2-7, with D perhaps matching TRBD1 (6 bases). The CDR3 has 17 residues. Germline-derived CDR1 and CDR2 are SGDLS and YYNGEE. V lost 0 bases and J lost 0, with 16 bases in between. The CDR3 spells CASSVGDGTPSSYEQYF. DNA for the CDR3: TGTGCCAGCAGCGTAGGAGACGGGACACCAAGCTCCTACGAGCAGTACTTC.

The chain combines TRBV19 with TRBJ1-3; D is undetermined. V was clipped by 7 bases and J by 0 bases, with 13 bases between them. The germline V gene has CDR1 LNHDA and CDR2 SQIVND (reference sequence). This CDR3 spans 15 amino acids. CDR3 sequence (DNA): TGTGCCAGTACCAAGGAAGATTCCTCTGGAAACACCATATATTTT. Translated, it gives CASTKEDSSGNTIYF.

V gene TRBV15 combines with J gene TRBJ2-7; D is perhaps TRBD2 (6 bases). Per germline, CDR1 LNHNV and CDR2 YYDKDF (reference sequence). Trimming removed 0 bases from V and 6 bases from J, with 15 bases in between. This CDR3 is built from 15 residues. CDR3 sequence: CATSRDPVAGREQYF. Here the CDR3 DNA reads TGTGCCACCAGCAGAGATCCGGTCGCGGGACGCGAGCAGTACTTC.

The chain carries TRBV18 and TRBJ2-1; D may be TRBD1 (5 bases). The CDR3 is 16 amino acids. Trimming removed 6 bases from V and 8 bases from J, with 23 bases in between. Germline V lookup: CDR1 KGHSH, CDR2 LQKENI. The CDR3 DNA reads TGTGCCAGCTCTGTACAGGCGGCACCTATACAGCATGAGCAGTTCTTC. Its protein product is CASSVQAAPIQHEQFF.

This clone was found a few times. The rearrangement joins TRBV29-1 to TRBJ2-7, with TRBD2 identical over 14 bases. This CDR3 is built from 13 residues. Germline lookup yields CDR1 SQVTM and CDR2 ANQGSEA. V was pared by 8 bases and J by 5 bases, with 5 bases of the junction left unmatched. As DNA, the CDR3 is TGCAGCACCAGACTAGCGGGGGGGAACGAGCAGTACTTC. Protein sequence: CSTRLAGGNEQYF.

This chain connects TRBV5-4 to TRBJ1-4; D is unclear. Per the germline V gene, CDR1 is SGHNT and CDR2 is YYREEE (reference sequence). The CDR3 spans 15 residues. Trimming took 0 bases from V and 0 from J, leaving 6 bases between them. The DNA for the CDR3 is TGTGCCAGCAGCTTGGATTACGCAACTAATGAAAAACTGTTTTTT. It is translated as CASSLDYATNEKLFF.

The V gene is TRBV19, the J gene TRBJ1-2; no firm D call. Looked up from germline, CDR1 is LNHDA and CDR2 is SQIVND (reference sequence). V dropped 6 bases and J dropped 8 bases, with 16 bases sitting between them. The CDR3 is 13 amino acids. Written as DNA, the CDR3 is TGTGCCAGTAGCGAATCCGGGATCCTCGGCTACACCTTC. Encoded protein: CASSESGILGYTF.

V is TRBV5-1 and J is TRBJ1-4, with 7 bases lining up with TRBD1. V was clipped by 4 bases and J by 6 bases; unmatched bases: 15. This CDR3 has 17 amino acids. CDR1 SGHRS and CDR2 YFSETQ come from the germline V gene. CDR3: CASSRSTGSAGDEKLFF. CDR3 nucleotide sequence: TGCGCCAGCAGCCGTTCGACAGGGAGCGCGGGGGATGAAAAACTGTTTTTT.

The chain combines TRBV7-9 with TRBJ2-6; D is perhaps TRBD1 (5 bases). The CDR3 loop spans 15 amino acids. V dropped 4 bases and J dropped 3 bases, with 10 bases sitting between them. In germline, CDR1 is SEHNR, CDR2 FQNEAQ (reference sequence). The CDR3 sequence is CASSWGGDGANVLTF. CDR3 DNA sequence: TGTGCCAGCAGCTGGGGCGGCGATGGGGCCAACGTCCTGACTTTC.

The rearrangement joins TRBV10-3 to TRBJ1-1; 7 bases align to TRBD1. V was clipped by 0 bases and J by 1 base; unmatched bases: 8. The CDR3 length is 17 residues. The germline CDR1 and CDR2 sequences are ENHRY and SYGVKD. CDR3 sequence: CAISESGGGTANTEAFF. For the CDR3, the DNA is TGTGCCATCAGTGAGTCTGGGGGGGGGACAGCGAACACTGAAGCTTTCTTT.

The chain employs TRBV7-2 and TRBJ2-2; perhaps TRBD1 as D (6 bases). CDR3 length equals 16 residues. Per the germline V gene, CDR1 is SGHTA and CDR2 is FQGNSA. The V and J ends lost 2 bases and 1 base respectively, with 11 bases between them. CDR3 bases: TGTGCCAGCAGCTTATTTGGGGGCTTGAACACCGGGGAGCTGTTTTTT. It codes for CASSLFGGLNTGELFF.